This T cell receptor (beta chain) was observed in a study of cytomegalovirus exposure and HLA in healthy donors. Study summary: Ancestry clustering placed roughly 86% of around 400 genotyped donors in the Caucasian-associated cluster.

Findings and caveats of the study: The authors later linked a missense DCLRE1C variant to TCR beta V- and J-gene trimming. According to a later analysis, most TCR beta chains associated with CMV appeared HLA-restricted.

Primers included in the PCR were 60 Vbeta and 13 Jbeta primers. The data were produced by immunoSEQ multiplex PCR, yet TCRdb's version contains in-frame clones alone and is incomplete. The data show about 98,000 clones, about two thirds seen once. For this clone: Its antigen is not identified. One junction end disagrees with the germline gene, perhaps due to a read error.

The CDR3 is made up of 13 amino acids. From germline, CDR1 is SEHNR and CDR2 FQNEAQ (reference sequence). Material: PBMCs. The chain uses TRBV7-9 and TRBJ2-7; D might be TRBD2 (5 bases). This clonotype originated in a female donor in good health and CMV-seronegative. The CDR3 loop reads CSSSLPDWVEQYF. The CDR3, as DNA: TGTTCCAGCAGCTTACCGGACTGGGTCGAGCAGTACTTC.